This TCR beta chain was sequenced during a study of blood T cell repertoires in COVID-19. The wider study: Samples taken during acute and convalescent COVID-19 were collected in the United States, Italy and Spain. Sample material is recorded as cDNA or gDNA derived from T cells, B-cell-depleted T cells, or PBMCs.

This CDR3 comprises 12 residues. Trimming took 5 bases from V and 3 from J, leaving 5 bases between them. The germline gives CDR1 SGHNT, CDR2 YENEEA. Sequencing was performed with immunoSEQ multiplex PCR; in TCRdb, only in-frame clones are kept and a portion is missing. The sample includes around 140,000 clones, roughly 89% of them seen just once. The gene calls are TRBV11-3 and TRBJ1-3; no clear D. The receptor was derived from a man younger than 45 with COVID-19, enrolled during active disease. Sequencing input: peripheral blood. The CDR3 sequence: CASSAGGNTIYF. The CDR3 nucleotides read TGTGCCAGCAGCGCCGGTGGAAACACCATATATTTT.